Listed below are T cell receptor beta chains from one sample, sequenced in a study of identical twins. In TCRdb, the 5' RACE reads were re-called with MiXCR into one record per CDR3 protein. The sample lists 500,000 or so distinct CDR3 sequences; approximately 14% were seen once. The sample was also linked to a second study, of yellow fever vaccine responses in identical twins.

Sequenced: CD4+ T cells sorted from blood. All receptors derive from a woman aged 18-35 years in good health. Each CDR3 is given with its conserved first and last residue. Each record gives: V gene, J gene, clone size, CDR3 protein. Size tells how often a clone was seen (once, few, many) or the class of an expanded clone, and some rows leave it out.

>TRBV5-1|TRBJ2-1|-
CASSLEGLWNEQFF
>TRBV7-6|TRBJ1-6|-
CASSSGAGSYNSPLHF
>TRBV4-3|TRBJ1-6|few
CASSHRDRDASPLHF
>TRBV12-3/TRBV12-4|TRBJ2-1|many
CASIFGTGTGEQFF
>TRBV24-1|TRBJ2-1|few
CATSDAGRRLFF
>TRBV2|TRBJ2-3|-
CASSAGGTADTQYF
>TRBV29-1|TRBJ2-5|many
CSVHRGQETQYF
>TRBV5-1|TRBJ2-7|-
CASTDTQYEQYF
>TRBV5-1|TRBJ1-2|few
CASSPGPTIYGYTF
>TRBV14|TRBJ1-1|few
CASSQFRGTEAFF
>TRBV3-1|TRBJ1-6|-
CASSQVGRTGGASPLHF
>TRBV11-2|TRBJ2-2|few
CASSLDGVRQGMTGELFF
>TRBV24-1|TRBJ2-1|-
CATSDPRPGLAIIGEQFF
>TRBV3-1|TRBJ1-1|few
CASSLFQGGTEAFF
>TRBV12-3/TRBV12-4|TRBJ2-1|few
CASSLAGGGGYVYEQFF
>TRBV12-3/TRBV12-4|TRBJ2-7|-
CASSPTLGQGEAYEQYF
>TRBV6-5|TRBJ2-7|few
CASSYSKSSYEQYF
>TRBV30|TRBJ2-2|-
CAWSVTGNTGELFF
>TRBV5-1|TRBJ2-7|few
CASRSNEAGLNEQYF
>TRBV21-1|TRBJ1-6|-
CASTPDVSNSPLHF
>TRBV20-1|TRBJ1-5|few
CSARGGANQPQHF
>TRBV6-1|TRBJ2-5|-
CASIPPHRGTTWTQYF
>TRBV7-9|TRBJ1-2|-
CASSLVSQDYGYTF
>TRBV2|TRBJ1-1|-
CASSGWTEAFF
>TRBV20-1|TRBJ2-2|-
CSAWGLAGATNTGELFF
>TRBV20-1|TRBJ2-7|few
CSALSGGAYEQYF
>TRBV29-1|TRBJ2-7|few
CSVRKKSYEQYF
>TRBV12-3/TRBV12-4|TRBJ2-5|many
CASSPTVQETQYF
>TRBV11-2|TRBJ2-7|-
CASSLRGPTGLAGVAYEQYF
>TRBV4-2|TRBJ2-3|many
CASSQDSVRSLRADTQYF
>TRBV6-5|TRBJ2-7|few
CASSYEGAGNEQYF
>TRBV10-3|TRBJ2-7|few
CAIRVTGSYEQYF
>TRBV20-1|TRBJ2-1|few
CSARLRTGGPYNEQFF
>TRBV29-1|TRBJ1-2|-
CSVDRPNYGYTF
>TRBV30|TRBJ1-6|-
CAWTGQGHSPLHF
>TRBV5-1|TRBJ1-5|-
CASSAGPGGGQPQHF
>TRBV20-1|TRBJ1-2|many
CSAIGLPTWANYGYTF
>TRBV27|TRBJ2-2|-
CASSRTGTTTGELFF
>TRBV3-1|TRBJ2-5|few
CASSQDGIPTGRETQYF
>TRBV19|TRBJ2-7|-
CASSGTGGWEQYF
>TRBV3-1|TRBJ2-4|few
CASSQGSKNIQYF
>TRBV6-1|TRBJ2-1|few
CASSGNSGKSEQFF
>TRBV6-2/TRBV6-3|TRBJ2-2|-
CASSPWGGAFVGELFF
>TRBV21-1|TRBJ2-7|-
CASRHWGFYEQYF
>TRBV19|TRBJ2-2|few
CASSIGTGELFF
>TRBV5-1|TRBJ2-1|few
CASSLGLAGREQFF
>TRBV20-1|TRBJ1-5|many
CSARNRDRGTLSNQPQHF
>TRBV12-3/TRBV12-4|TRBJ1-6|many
CASSLAGGKAPLHF
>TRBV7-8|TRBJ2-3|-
CASSSERDWSTDTQYF
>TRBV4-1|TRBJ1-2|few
CASSQGQGADYGYTF
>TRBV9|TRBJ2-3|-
CASSVAPRRADTQYF
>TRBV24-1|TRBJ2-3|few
CATSRLGWNTDTQYF
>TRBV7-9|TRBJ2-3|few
CASSFTAGVGADTQYF
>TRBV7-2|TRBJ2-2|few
CASNRLVLAENTGELFF
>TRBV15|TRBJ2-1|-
CATSWRGYNEQFF
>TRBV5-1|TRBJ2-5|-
CASSLVQILETQYF
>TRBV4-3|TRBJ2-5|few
CASSQQYF